This TCR beta chain came from a study of human T cells and chemical hapten exposure. Study overall: How much TCR each sample yielded varied, mostly because pooled library volumes differed slightly.

MiXCR, applied by TCRdb to the RACE reads, yields one record per CDR3 protein. The data hold 85,000 to 100,000 distinct CDR3 sequences, with 27% observed a single time. CDR1 is SGHTA, CDR2 FQGNSA, per germline. V lost 1 base to trimming and J lost 0 bases, with 10 bases between them. The CDR3 covers 15 residues. Noted time point: patch test 3, about 24 weeks after DPC sensitization. As for treatment: therapeutic diphenylcyclopropenone sensitization with weekly scalp DPC. Blood collection happened ahead of applying each patch test. Patients had alopecia, were aged 18 to 70, and were not pregnant. The TCR was taken from a man aged 35-49 years with alopecia areata. Some clones in this sample may be carry-over from other donors' samples. V is TRBV7-2 and J is TRBJ2-7; unclear D gene. Specimen: whole blood, collected in connection with sensitization to the hapten diphenylcyclopropenone (DPC). The CDR3 loop reads CASSLGTALSYEQYF. DNA for the CDR3: TGTGCCAGCAGCTTAGGGACCGCCCTCTCCTACGAGCAGTACTTC.